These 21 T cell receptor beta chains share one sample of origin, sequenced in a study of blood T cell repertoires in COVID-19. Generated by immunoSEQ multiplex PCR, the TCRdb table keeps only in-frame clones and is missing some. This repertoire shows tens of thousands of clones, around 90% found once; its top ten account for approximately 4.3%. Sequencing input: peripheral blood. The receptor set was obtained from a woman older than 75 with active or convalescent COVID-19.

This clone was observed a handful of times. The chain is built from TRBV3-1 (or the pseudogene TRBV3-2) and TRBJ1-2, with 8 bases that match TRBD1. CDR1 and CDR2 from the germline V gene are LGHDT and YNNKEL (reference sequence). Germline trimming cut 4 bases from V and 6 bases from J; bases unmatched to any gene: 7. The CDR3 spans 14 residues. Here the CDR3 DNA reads TGTGCCAGCAGCCGGGGACAGGCTGTCGATGGCTACACCTTC. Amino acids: CASSRGQAVDGYTF.

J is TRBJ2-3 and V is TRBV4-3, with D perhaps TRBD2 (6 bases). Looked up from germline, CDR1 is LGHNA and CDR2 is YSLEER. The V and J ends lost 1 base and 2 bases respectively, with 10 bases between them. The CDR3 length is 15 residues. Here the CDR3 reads CASSQAAGLTDTQYF. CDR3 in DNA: TGCGCCAGCAGCCAAGCTGCGGGGCTCACAGATACGCAGTATTTT.

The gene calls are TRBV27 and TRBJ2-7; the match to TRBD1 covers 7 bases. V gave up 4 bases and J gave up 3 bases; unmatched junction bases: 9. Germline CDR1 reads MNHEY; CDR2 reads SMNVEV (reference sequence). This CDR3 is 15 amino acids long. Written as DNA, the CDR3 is TGTGCCAGCAGTTCGCACGACCCAGGGGGCTACGAGCAGTACTTC. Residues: CASSSHDPGGYEQYF.

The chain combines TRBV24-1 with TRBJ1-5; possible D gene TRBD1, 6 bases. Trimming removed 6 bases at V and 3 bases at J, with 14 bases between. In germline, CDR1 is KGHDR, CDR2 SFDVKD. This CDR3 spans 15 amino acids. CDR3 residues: CATSPRGGLNQPQHF. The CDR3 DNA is TGTGCCACCAGTCCCCGGGGGGGCCTCAATCAGCCCCAGCATTTT.

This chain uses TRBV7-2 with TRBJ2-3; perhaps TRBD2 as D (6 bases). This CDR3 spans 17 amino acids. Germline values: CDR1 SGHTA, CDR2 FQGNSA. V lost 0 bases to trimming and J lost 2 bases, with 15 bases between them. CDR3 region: CASSLALAQSLTDTQYF. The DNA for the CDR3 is TGTGCCAGCAGCTTAGCCCTAGCGCAATCCCTCACAGATACGCAGTATTTT.

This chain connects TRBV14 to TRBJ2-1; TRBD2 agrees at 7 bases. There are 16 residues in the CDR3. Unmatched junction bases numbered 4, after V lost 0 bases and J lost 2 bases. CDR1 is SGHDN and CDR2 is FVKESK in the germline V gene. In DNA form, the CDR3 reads TGTGCCAGCAGCCAAGAGGCGGGAGTAACCTACAATGAGCAGTTCTTC. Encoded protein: CASSQEAGVTYNEQFF.

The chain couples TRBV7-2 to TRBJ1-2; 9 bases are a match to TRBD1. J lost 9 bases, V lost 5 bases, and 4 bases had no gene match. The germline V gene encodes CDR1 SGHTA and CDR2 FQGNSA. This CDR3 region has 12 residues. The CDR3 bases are TGTGCCAGCAGCAAGACAGGGGGAAGCTACACCTTC. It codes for CASSKTGGSYTF.

The CDR3 is CASSPGQGNQPQHF. The DNA for the CDR3 is TGTGCCAGCAGCCCTGGACAGGGCAATCAGCCCCAGCATTTT. The rearrangement joins TRBV7-2 to TRBJ1-5, with 7 positions matching TRBD1. CDR1 SGHTA and CDR2 FQGNSA come from the germline V gene. Trimming at V came to 5 bases and at J to 2 bases, leaving 3 bases not matched to a gene. The CDR3 is 14 residues long.

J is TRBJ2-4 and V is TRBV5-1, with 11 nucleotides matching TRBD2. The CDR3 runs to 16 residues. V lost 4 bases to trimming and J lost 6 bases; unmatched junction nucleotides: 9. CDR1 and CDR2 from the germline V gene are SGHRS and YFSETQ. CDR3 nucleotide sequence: TGCGCCAGCAGCCTAACTAGCGGGAGTCGAGGAAACATTCAGTACTTC. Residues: CASSLTSGSRGNIQYF.

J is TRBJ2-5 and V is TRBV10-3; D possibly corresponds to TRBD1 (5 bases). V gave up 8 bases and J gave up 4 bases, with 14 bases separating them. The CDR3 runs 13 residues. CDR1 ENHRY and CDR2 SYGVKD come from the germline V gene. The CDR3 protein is CAIAVGQGETQYF. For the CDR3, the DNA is TGTGCCATCGCGGTGGGGCAGGGAGAGACCCAGTACTTC.

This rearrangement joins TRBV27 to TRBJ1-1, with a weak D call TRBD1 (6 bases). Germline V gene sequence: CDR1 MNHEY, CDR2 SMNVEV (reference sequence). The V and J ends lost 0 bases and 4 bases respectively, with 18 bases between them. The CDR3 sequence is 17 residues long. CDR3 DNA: TGTGCCAGCAGTTTATCCAGGGGCTCTACCAGGGGCACTGAAGCTTTCTTT. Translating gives CASSLSRGSTRGTEAFF.

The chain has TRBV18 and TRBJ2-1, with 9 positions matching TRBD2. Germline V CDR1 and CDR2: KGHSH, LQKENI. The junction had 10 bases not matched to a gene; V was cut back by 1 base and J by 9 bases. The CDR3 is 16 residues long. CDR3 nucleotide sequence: TGTGCCAGCTCACCACGGGTTTCGCGGGAGGGAGGTGAGCAGTTCTTC. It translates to CASSPRVSREGGEQFF.

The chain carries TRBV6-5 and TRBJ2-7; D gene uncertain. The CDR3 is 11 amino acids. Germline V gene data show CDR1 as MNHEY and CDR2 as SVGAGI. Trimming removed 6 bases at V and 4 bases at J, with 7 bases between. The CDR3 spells CASSSLYEQYF. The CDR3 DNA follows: TGTGCCAGCAGCTCCCTTTACGAGCAGTACTTC.

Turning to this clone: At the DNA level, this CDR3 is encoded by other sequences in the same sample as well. Here the CDR3 reads CASSLGNRAGANVLTF. The CDR3, as DNA: TGTGCCAGCAGCTTAGGAAACAGGGCTGGGGCCAACGTCCTGACTTTC. The chain joins TRBV7-8 to TRBJ2-6; TRBD1 might be the D (6 bases). V was cut by 1 base and J by 2 bases, with 9 bases left in between. The CDR3 contains 16 residues. Germline-derived CDR1 and CDR2 are SGHVS and FQNEAQ.

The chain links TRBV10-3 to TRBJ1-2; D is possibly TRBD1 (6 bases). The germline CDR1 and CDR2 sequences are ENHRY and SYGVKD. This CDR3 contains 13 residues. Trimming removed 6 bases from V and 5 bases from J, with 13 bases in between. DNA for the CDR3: TGTGCCATCAGACCCGGGACATTGTATGGCTACACCTTC. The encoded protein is CAIRPGTLYGYTF.

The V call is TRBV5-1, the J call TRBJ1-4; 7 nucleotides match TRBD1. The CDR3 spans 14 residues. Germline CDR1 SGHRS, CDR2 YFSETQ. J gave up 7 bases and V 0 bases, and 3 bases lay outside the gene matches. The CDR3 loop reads CASSLEQGSEKLFF. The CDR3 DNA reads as TGCGCCAGCAGCTTGGAACAGGGGAGTGAAAAACTGTTTTTT.

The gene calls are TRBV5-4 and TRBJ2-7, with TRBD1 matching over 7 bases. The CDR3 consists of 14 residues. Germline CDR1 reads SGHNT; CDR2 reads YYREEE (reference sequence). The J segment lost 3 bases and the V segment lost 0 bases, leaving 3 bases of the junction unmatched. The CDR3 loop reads CASSLEGAVYEQYF. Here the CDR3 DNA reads TGTGCCAGCAGCTTGGAGGGGGCAGTCTACGAGCAGTACTTC.

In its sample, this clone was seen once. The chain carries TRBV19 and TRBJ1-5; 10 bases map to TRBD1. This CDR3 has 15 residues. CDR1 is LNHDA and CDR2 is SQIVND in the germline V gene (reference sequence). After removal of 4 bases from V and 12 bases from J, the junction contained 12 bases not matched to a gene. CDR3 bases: TGTGCCAGTAGTACCATGGACAGGGGGAAGGGGGTCCAGCATTTT. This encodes CASSTMDRGKGVQHF.

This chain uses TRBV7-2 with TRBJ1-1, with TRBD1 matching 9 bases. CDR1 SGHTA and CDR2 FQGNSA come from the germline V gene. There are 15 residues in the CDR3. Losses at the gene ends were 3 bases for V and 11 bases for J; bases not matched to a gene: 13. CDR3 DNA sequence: TGTGCCAGCAGCTTCCCCATCCCGGGACAGGGTTTGGCTTTCTTT. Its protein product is CASSFPIPGQGLAFF.

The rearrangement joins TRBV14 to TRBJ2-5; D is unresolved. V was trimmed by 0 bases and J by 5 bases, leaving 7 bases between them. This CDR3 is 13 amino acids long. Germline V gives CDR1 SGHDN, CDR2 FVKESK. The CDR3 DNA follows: TGTGCCAGCAGCCAAGATCTGGAGGAGACCCAGTACTTC. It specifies CASSQDLEETQYF.

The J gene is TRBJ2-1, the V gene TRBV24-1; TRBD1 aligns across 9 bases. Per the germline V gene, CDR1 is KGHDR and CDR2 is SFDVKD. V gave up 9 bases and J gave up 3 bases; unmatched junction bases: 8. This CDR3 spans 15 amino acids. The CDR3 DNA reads TGTGCCACCTCGACCGGGACAGGGAACTACAATGAGCAGTTCTTC. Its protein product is CATSTGTGNYNEQFF.